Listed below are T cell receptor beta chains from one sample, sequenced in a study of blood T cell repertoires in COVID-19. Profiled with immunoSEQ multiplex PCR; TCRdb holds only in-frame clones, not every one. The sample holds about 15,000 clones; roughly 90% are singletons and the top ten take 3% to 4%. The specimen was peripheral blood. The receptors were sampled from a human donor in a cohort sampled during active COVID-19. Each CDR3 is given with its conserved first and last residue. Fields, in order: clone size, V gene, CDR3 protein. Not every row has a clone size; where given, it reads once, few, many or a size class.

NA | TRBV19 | CASSISGINEQYF
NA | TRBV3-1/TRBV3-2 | CASSQEQGAAGYTF
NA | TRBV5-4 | CAYERTGVYEQYF
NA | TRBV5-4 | CASSGTPGLIFF
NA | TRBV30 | CAWGQGVETQYF
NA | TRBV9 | CASSAAGAGTYNEQFF
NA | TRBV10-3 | CASRTGEPNQPQHF
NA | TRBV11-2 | CASSLDRAYEQYF
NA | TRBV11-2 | CASSPHRVNQPQHF
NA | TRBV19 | CASRKGQINQPQHF
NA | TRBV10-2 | CASSESSGGPGYNEQFF
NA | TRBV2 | CASPRDRDQETQYF
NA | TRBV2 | CASSVRVELAQHF
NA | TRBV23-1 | CASSPRGRGAYGYTF
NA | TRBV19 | CASRSTGVSLVFF
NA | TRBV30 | CAWSPFGGNTEAFF
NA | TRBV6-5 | CASSPRGVFEKLFF
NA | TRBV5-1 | CASSGGASSGEQETQYF
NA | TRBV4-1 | CASSQDFPGVTEAFF
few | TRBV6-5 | CASSSSDQPQHF
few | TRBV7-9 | CASSGRRISVGYTF
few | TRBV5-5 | CASNRIGTGDSPLHF
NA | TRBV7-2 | CASSLSGGHDEQFF